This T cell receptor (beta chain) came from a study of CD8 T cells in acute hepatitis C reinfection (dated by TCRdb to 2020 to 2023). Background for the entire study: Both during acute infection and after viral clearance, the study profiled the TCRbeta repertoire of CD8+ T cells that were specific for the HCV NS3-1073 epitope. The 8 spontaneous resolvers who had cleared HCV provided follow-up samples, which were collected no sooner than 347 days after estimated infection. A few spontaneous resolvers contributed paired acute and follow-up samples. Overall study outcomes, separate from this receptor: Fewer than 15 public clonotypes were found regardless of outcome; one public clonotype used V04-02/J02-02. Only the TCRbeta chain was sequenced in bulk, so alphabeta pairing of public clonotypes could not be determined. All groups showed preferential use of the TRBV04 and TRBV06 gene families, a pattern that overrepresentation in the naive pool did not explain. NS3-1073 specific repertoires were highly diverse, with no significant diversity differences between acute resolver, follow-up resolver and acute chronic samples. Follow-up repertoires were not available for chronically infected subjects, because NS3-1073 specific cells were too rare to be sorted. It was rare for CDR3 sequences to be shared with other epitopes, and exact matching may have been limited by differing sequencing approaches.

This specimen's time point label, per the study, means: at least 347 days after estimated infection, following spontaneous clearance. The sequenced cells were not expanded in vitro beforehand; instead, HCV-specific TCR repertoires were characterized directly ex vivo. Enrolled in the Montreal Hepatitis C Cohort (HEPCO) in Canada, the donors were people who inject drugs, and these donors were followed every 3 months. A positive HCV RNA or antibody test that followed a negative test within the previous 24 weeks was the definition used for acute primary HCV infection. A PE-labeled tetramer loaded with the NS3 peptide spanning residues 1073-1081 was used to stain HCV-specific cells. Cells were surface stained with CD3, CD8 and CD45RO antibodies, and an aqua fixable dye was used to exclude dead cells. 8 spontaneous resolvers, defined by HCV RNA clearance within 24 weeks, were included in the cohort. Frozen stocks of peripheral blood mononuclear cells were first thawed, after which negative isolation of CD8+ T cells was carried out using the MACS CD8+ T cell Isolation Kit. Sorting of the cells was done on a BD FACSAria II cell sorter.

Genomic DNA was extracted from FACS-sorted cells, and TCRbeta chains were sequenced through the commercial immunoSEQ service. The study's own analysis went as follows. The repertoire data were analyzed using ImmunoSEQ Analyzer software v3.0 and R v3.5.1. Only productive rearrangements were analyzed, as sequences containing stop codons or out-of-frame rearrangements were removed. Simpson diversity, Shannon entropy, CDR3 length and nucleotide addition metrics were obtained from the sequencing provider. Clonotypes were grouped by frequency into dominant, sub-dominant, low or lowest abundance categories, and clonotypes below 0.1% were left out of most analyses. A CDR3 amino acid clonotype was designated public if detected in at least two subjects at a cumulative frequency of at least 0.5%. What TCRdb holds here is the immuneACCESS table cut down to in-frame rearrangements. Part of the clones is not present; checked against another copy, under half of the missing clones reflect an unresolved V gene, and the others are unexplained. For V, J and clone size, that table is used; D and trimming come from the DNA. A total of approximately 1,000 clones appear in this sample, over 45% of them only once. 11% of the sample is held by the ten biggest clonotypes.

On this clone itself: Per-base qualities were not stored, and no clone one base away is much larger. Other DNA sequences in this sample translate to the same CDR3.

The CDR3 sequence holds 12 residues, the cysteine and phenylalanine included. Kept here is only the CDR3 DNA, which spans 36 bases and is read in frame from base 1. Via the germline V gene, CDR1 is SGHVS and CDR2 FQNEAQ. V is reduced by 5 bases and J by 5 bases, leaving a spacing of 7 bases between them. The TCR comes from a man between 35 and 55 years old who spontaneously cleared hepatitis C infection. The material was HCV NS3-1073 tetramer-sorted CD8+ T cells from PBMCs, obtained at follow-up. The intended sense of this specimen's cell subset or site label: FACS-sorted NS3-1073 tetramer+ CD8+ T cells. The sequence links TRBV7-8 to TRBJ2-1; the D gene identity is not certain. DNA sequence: TGTGCCAGCAGCCTAGAACACAATGAGCAGTTCTTC. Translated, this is CASSLEHNEQFF.